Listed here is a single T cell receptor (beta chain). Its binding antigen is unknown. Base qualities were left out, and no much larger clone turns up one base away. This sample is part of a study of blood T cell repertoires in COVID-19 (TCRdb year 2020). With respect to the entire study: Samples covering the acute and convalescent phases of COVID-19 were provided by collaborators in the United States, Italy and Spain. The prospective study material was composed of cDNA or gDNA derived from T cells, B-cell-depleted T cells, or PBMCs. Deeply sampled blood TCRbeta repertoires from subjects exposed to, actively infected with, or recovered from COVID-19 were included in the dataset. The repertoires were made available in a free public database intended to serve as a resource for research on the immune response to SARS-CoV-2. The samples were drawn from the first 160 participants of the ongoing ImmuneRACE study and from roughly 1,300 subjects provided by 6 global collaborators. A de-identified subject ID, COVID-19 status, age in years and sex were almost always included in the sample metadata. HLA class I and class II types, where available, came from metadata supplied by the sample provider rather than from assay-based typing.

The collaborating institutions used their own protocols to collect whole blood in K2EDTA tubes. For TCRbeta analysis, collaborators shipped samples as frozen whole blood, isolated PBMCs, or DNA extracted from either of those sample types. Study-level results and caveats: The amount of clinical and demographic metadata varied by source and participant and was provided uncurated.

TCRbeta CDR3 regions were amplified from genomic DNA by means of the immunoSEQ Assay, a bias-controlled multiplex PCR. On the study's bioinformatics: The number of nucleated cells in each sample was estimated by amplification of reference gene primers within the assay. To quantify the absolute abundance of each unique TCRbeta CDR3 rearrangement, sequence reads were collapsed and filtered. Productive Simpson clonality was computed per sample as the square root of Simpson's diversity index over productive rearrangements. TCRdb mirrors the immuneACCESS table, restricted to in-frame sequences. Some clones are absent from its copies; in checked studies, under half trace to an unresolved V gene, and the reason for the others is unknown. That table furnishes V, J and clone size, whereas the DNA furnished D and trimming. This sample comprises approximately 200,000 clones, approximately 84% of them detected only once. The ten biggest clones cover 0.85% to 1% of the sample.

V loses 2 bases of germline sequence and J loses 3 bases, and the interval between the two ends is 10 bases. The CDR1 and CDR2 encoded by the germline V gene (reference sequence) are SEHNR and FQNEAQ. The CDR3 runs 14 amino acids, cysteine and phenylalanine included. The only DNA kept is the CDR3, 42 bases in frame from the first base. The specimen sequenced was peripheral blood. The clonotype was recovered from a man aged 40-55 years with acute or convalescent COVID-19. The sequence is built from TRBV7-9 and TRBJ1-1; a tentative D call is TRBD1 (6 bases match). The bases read TGTGCCAGCAGCTTATTAGGGGGTTACACTGAAGCTTTCTTT. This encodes CASSLLGGYTEAFF.